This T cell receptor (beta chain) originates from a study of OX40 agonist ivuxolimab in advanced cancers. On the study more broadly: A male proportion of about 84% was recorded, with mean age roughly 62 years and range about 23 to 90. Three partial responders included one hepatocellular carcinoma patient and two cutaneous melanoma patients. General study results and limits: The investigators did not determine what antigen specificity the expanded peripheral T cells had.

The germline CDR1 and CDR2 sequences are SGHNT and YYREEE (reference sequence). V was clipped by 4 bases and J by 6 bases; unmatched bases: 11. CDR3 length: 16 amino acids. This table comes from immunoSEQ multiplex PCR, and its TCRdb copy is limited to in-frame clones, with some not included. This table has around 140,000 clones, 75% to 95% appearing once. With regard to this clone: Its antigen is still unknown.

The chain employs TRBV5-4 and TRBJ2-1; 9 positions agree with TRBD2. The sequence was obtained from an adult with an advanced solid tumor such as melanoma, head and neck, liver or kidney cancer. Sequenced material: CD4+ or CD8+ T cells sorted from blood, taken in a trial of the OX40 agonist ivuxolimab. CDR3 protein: CASSLRLAGNPNEQFF. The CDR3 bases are TGTGCCAGCAGCCTTAGGCTAGCGGGAAACCCCAATGAGCAGTTCTTC.